These 23 T cell receptor beta chains came from one sample sequenced in a study of T cells after yellow fever vaccination. TCRdb ran MiXCR on the 5' RACE reads and lists one entry per CDR3 protein. This table has about 350,000 distinct CDR3 sequences, approximately 8% appearing once. The material sequenced was PBMCs, taken more than 40 days after the first yellow fever vaccination. Receptor source: a man aged 18 to 35 who received the YFV17D yellow fever vaccine.

The genes are TRBV5-4 and TRBJ2-2, with TRBD2 matching 9 bases. Trimming removed 0 bases from V and 2 bases from J; junction bases left unmatched: 5. Germline CDR1 is SGHNT and CDR2 is YYREEE (reference sequence). The CDR3 extends over 17 amino acids. The DNA for the CDR3 is TGTGCCAGCAGCTTGGCCCTAGCGGGGCCTAACACCGGGGAGCTGTTTTTT. It translates to CASSLALAGPNTGELFF.

This clonotype showed up just a few times. The V gene is TRBV7-8, the J gene TRBJ2-5; tentative D call: TRBD2 (7 bases). Trimming took off 8 bases at V and 7 bases at J, with 20 bases between the two ends. The germline gives CDR1 SGHVS, CDR2 FQNEAQ. This CDR3 contains 14 residues. CDR3 DNA: TGTGCCAGCGAATTAGGGGGGGGAAGTCGGACCCAGTACTTC. Its translation: CASELGGGSRTQYF.

This clonotype has a handful of counts. The chain has TRBV7-9 and TRBJ1-1, with D uncertain. CDR3 length: 13 residues. Trimming stripped 5 bases from V and 7 bases from J, with 14 bases between. Per the germline V gene, CDR1 is SEHNR and CDR2 is FQNEAQ (reference sequence). As DNA, the CDR3 is TGTGCCAGCAGCAAGATTGGACGGATTGAAGCTTTCTTT. Translated: CASSKIGRIEAFF.

The V and J genes are TRBV28 and TRBJ2-5; TRBD1 matches 8 bases. The germline CDR1 and CDR2 sequences are MDHEN and SYDVKM. V lost 2 bases and J lost 0; bases outside the gene matches: 14. The CDR3 loop spans 19 amino acids. Here the CDR3 DNA reads TGTGCCAGCAGTTTAGGGGGTTTCCGGGACAGGACCGACCAAGAGACCCAGTACTTC. Translating gives CASSLGGFRDRTDQETQYF.

Ten or more counts support this clonotype. The chain carries TRBV2 and TRBJ2-5, with 8 bases lining up with TRBD1. Unmatched junction bases numbered 7, after V lost 6 bases and J lost 4 bases. From germline, CDR1 is SNHLY and CDR2 FYNNEI. CDR3 length: 14 residues. The CDR3 DNA reads TGTGCCAGCAGGACCGGGACAGGAGGAGAGACCCAGTACTTC. It translates to CASRTGTGGETQYF.

There are a few counts of this clonotype. The chain uses TRBV20-1 and TRBJ2-5; possibly TRBD1 or TRBD2 for D (5 bases each). Germline V gene lookup returns CDR1 DFQATT and CDR2 SNEGSKA (reference sequence). Deletions cut 5 bases from V and 0 bases from J, with 10 bases between. CDR3 length: 13 residues. DNA for the CDR3: TGCAGTGCTCAGGGACCAGACCAAGAGACCCAGTACTTC. It is translated as CSAQGPDQETQYF.

The table lists this clonotype with a few counts. The chain is built from TRBV20-1 and TRBJ2-6, with D possibly being TRBD1 (5 bases). The CDR3 spans 18 residues. Germline V CDR1 and CDR2: DFQATT, SNEGSKA (reference sequence). V was clipped by 6 bases and J by 0 bases, with 21 bases between them. CDR3 in DNA: TGCAGTGCCATGTCCCAGGGCAGGAGAAACTCTGGGGCCAACGTCCTGACTTTC. It translates to CSAMSQGRRNSGANVLTF.

This clonotype has more than one count but fewer than ten. J is TRBJ2-5 and V is TRBV9, with a weak D call TRBD2 (5 bases). The CDR3 extends over 14 amino acids. V gave up 4 bases and J gave up 2 bases, with 12 bases separating them. Germline loops: CDR1 SGDLS, CDR2 YYNGEE. The CDR3 DNA reads as TGTGCCAGCAGCTCAGGACTGATGCAAGAGACCCAGTACTTC. Its protein product is CASSSGLMQETQYF. Full variable domain (remainder filled in from reference TRBV9 and TRBJ2-5): DSGVTQTPKHLITATGQRVTLRCSPRSGDLSVYWYQQSLDQGLQFLIQYYNGEERAKGNILERFSAQQFPDLHSELNLSSLELGDSALYFCASSSGLMQETQYFGPGTRLLVL.

The chain recombines TRBV7-9 with TRBJ2-7; 8 bases agree with TRBD2. The CDR3 runs 13 residues. Germline V gene sequence: CDR1 SEHNR, CDR2 FQNEAQ (reference sequence). V dropped 5 bases and J dropped 7; count of bases not matched to a gene: 7. In DNA form, the CDR3 reads TGTGCCAGCAGCCCAGGGACTAGGGGTGAGCAGTACGTC. It yields the protein CASSPGTRGEQYV.

In its sample, this clonotype was seen a few times. The chain is built from TRBV12-3 or TRBV12-4 and TRBJ2-3; D unclear. The CDR3 has 16 amino acids. V lost 3 bases and J 5 bases, leaving 18 bases between the germline ends. The CDR3 region has the DNA TGTGCCAGCAGTTTGTCGAGCAGGTCGTCCGGAGATACGCAGTATTTT. Its translation: CASSLSSRSSGDTQYF.

J is TRBJ1-3 and V is TRBV18; possible D gene TRBD1, 6 bases. Trimming shortened V by 0 bases and J by 8 bases, and 11 bases separated the two germline ends. CDR3 size: 14 residues. Germline assignment: CDR1 KGHSH and CDR2 LQKENI. CDR3 protein: CASSPPSRGDTIYF. In DNA form, the CDR3 reads TGTGCCAGCTCACCACCGTCCAGGGGAGACACCATATATTTT.

This clonotype was recorded a few times. The chain has TRBV5-1 and TRBJ1-2; 7 nucleotides agree with TRBD1. Germline lookup yields CDR1 SGHRS and CDR2 YFSETQ. This CDR3 comprises 17 residues. The V and J ends lost 3 bases and 4 bases, in that order; junction bases with no gene match: 15. CDR3 nucleotide sequence: TGCGCCAGCAGCTCAGCCCCGACGGACAGGCTGGGCTATGGCTACACCTTC. Translated: CASSSAPTDRLGYGYTF.

This clonotype was seen a handful of times. The rearrangement links TRBV20-1 to TRBJ1-2; no clear D. This CDR3 is built from 15 residues. The germline V gene has CDR1 DFQATT and CDR2 SNEGSKA (reference sequence). V shed 0 bases and J shed 8 bases, with 19 bases lying between them. The CDR3 protein is CSARDLSDRYGGYTF. The DNA for the CDR3 is TGCAGTGCTAGAGATTTGTCAGATCGTTATGGGGGCTACACCTTC.

This clonotype was recorded a few times. This chain uses TRBV20-1 with TRBJ1-1; 7 positions agree with TRBD1. The germline CDR1 and CDR2 sequences are DFQATT and SNEGSKA (reference sequence). The V segment lost 5 bases and the J segment 3 bases; nucleotides outside the gene matches: 15. This CDR3 region has 16 residues. This chain's CDR3 is CSASGPRQGSDTEAFF. CDR3 nucleotide sequence: TGCAGTGCTTCCGGGCCCCGACAGGGATCGGACACTGAAGCTTTCTTT.

The gene calls are TRBV24-1 and TRBJ2-2; the match to TRBD1 covers 7 bases. Trimming took 3 bases from V and 4 from J; bases not matched to a gene: 10. The CDR3 runs 17 residues. Germline loops: CDR1 KGHDR, CDR2 SFDVKD. The CDR3 spells CATSDPGTDDSTGELFF. The CDR3 DNA reads as TGTGCCACCAGTGATCCCGGGACAGACGACTCCACCGGGGAGCTGTTTTTT.

This clonotype was observed many times. V and J are TRBV5-6 and TRBJ1-5; possible D gene TRBD1, 5 bases. The length of the CDR3 is 15 residues. V lost 4 bases to trimming and J lost 4 bases, with 15 bases between them. Per germline, CDR1 SGHDT and CDR2 YYEEEE. The CDR3 is CASSPSVGGNQPQHF. The CDR3 DNA reads as TGTGCCAGCAGCCCGTCGGTCGGGGGGAATCAGCCCCAGCATTTT. Combining the CDR3 with reference TRBV5-6 and TRBJ1-5 gives the whole variable domain DAGVTQSPTHLIKTRGQQVTLRCSPKSGHDTVSWYQQALGQGPQFIFQYYEEEERQRGNFPDRFSGHQFPNYSSELNVNALLLGDSALYLCASSPSVGGNQPQHFGDGTRLSIL.

The chain is built from TRBV29-1 and TRBJ2-3; TRBD1 aligns across 7 bases. After removal of 4 bases from V and 2 bases from J, the junction contained 3 bases not matched to a gene. The length of the CDR3 is 13 residues. Per the germline V gene, CDR1 is SQVTM and CDR2 is ANQGSEA. The DNA for the CDR3 is TGCAGCGTTGTGGGGACAGTCACAGATACGCAGTATTTT. It specifies CSVVGTVTDTQYF.

This clonotype turned up a few times. This sequence joins TRBV5-1 and TRBJ1-1; D is unclear. V shed 2 bases and J shed 4 bases, with 9 bases lying between them. Germline values: CDR1 SGHRS, CDR2 YFSETQ. The CDR3 has 13 amino acids. For the CDR3, the DNA is TGCGCCAGCAGCTTCTCGGAGAGCACTGAAGCTTTCTTT. Amino acid sequence: CASSFSESTEAFF.

The rearrangement uses TRBV7-2 and TRBJ2-2; 7 bases align to TRBD1. This CDR3 has 15 residues. The germline gives CDR1 SGHTA, CDR2 FQGNSA. After removal of 5 bases from V and 5 bases from J, the junction contained 8 bases not matched to a gene. CDR3 coding DNA: TGTGCCAGCAGCACAACAGGGGTGGGGACCGGGGAGCTGTTTTTT. Amino acids: CASSTTGVGTGELFF.

This clonotype was counted a few times. The rearrangement joins TRBV6-5 to TRBJ2-2; no definite D call. CDR3 length: 16 amino acids. Germline values: CDR1 MNHEY, CDR2 SVGAGI. With 0 bases removed from V and 8 bases from J, the gap between germline ends came to 16 bases. The CDR3 DNA is TGTGCCAGCAGTTACTCAGTTAATAACCCCCCTGGGGAGCTGTTTTTT. This codes for CASSYSVNNPPGELFF.

This rearrangement joins TRBV9 to TRBJ2-1; no reliable D call. This CDR3 spans 14 amino acids. Looked up from germline, CDR1 is SGDLS and CDR2 is YYNGEE. Trimming removed 0 bases at V and 10 bases at J, with 14 bases between. CDR3 coding DNA: TGTGCCAGCAGCGTAGAAACGGCGGCAGACGAGCAGTTCTTC. Its protein is CASSVETAADEQFF.

The chain carries TRBV12-3 or TRBV12-4 and TRBJ1-4, with 7 bases fitting TRBD1. CDR3 length: 16 residues. The ends lost 1 base at V and 10 bases at J; junction bases unmatched: 12. The CDR3 sequence is CASSLGQGGARGKLFF. The DNA for the CDR3 is TGTGCCAGCAGTTTAGGTCAGGGGGGGGCGCGTGGAAAACTGTTTTTT.

This clonotype was seen a few times. The chain carries TRBV24-1 and TRBJ2-3, with 8 bases aligning to TRBD2. The germline V gene has CDR1 KGHDR and CDR2 SFDVKD. The CDR3 extends over 16 amino acids. J lost 2 bases, V lost 4 bases, and 7 bases had no gene match. The CDR3 region is CATSDPRGGNTDTQYF. The CDR3 DNA is TGTGCCACCAGTGACCCGCGCGGGGGGAACACAGATACGCAGTATTTT.